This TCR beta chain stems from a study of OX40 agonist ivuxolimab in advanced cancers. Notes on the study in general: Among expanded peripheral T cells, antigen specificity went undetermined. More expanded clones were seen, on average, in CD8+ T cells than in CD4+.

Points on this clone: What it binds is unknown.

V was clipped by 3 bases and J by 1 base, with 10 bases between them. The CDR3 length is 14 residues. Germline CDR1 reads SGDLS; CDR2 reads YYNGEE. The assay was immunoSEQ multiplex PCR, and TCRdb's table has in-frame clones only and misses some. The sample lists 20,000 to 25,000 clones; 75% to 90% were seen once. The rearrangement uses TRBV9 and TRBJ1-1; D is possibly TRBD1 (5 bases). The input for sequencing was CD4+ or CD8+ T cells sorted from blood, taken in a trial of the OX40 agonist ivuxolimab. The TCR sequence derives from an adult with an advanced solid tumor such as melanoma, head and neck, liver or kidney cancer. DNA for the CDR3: TGTGCCAGCAGCGGCGGGACCGGGAACACTGAAGCTTTCTTT. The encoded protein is CASSGGTGNTEAFF.